What follows are 24 T cell receptor beta chains derived from one specimen sequenced in a study of blood T cell repertoires in COVID-19. Using immunoSEQ multiplex PCR, the repertoire was profiled, and TCRdb retains in-frame clones only, with some absent. The data hold 50,000 to 55,000 clones, with approximately 83% observed a single time. Specimen: peripheral blood. The source is a man of 80 years or more with COVID-19, enrolled during active disease.

The J gene is TRBJ2-3, the V gene TRBV9; 15 bases agree with TRBD2. V shed 4 bases, J shed 6 bases, and the junction held 9 bases outside the gene matches. The CDR3 consists of 17 residues. CDR1 is SGDLS and CDR2 is YYNGEE in the germline V gene. The DNA for the CDR3 is TGTGCCAGCAGCTCCCGGACTAGCGGGAGGGCCGCGGATACGCAGTATTTT. Translated, it gives CASSSRTSGRAADTQYF.

The rearrangement links TRBV7-5 to TRBJ2-7; the table calls TRBD2, which could not be checked here. TRBV7-5 is annotated as a pseudogene. This CDR3 contains 17 residues. Here the CDR3 reads CVRSPSRRTGPTSEQYF. The CDR3 region has the DNA TGTGTCAGAAGCCCCTCCAGACGGACTGGACCTACGTCGGAGCAGTACTTC.

V gene TRBV4-1 combines with J gene TRBJ2-3; TRBD1 is a possible D gene (5 bases). Germline-derived CDR1 and CDR2 are MGHRA and YSYEKL. V was pared by 0 bases and J by 4 bases, with 20 bases between. This CDR3 has 18 residues. In nucleotides, the CDR3 is TGCGCCAGCAGCCAAGATGGGGCCTCATCCTCTGCCCCAGATACGCAGTATTTT. It encodes CASSQDGASSSAPDTQYF.

The sample holds one count of this clone. The chain uses TRBV7-9 and TRBJ1-1, with TRBD1 as a possible D gene (6 bases). Germline assignment: CDR1 SEHNR and CDR2 FQNEAQ (reference sequence). There are 14 residues in the CDR3. With 2 bases removed from V and 1 base from J, the gap between germline ends came to 8 bases. CDR3 in DNA: TGTGCCAGCAGCTTAAGACAGGCGAACACTGAAGCTTTCTTT. Protein sequence: CASSLRQANTEAFF. The full variable domain, rest sourced from reference TRBV7-9 and TRBJ1-1, is DTGVSQNPRHKITKRGQNVTFRCDPISEHNRLYWYRQTLGQGPEFLTYFQNEAQLEKSRLLSDRFSAERPKGSFSTLEIQRTEQGDSAMYLCASSLRQANTEAFFGQGTRLTVV.

This rearrangement joins TRBV19 to TRBJ2-7; D may be TRBD2 (6 bases). The V end was cut by 3 bases, the J end by 6 bases, with 12 bases between. CDR1 LNHDA and CDR2 SQIVND come from the germline V gene (reference sequence). There are 13 residues in the CDR3. CDR3 protein: CASSMASGGEQYV. In DNA form, the CDR3 reads TGTGCCAGTAGTATGGCATCCGGGGGCGAGCAGTACGTC.

The chain has TRBV9 and TRBJ2-1; tentative D call: TRBD2 (6 bases). The germline V and J ends were trimmed by 4 bases and 4 bases, with 15 bases remaining between them. CDR1 is SGDLS, CDR2 YYNGEE, per germline. There are 15 residues in the CDR3. The CDR3 region is CASSPRTNPYNEQFF. CDR3 DNA sequence: TGTGCCAGCAGCCCCCGGACTAATCCATACAATGAGCAGTTCTTC.

This clone was seen only once. The V call is TRBV5-6, the J call TRBJ1-2; D not resolved. Germline CDR1 reads SGHDT; CDR2 reads YYEEEE. Deletions cut 4 bases from V and 0 bases from J, with 7 bases between. The CDR3 sequence is 13 residues long. Here the CDR3 reads CASSPAANYGYTF. For the CDR3, the DNA is TGTGCCAGCAGCCCCGCGGCTAACTATGGCTACACCTTC.

CDR3 in amino acids: CATQGFSYGYTF. CDR3 sequence (DNA): TGTGCCACACAGGGCTTTAGCTATGGCTACACCTTC. The chain recombines TRBV2 with TRBJ1-2; TRBD1 might be the D (6 bases). The V gene's germline CDR1 is SNHLY and CDR2 FYNNEI. The CDR3 length is 12 residues. Trimming pared 10 bases from V and 4 bases from J, leaving 13 bases between.

The chain carries TRBV10-3 and TRBJ1-2; perhaps TRBD1 as D (6 bases). The V end lost 0 bases, the J end lost 5 bases, and 13 bases lay between the germline ends. The V gene's germline CDR1 is ENHRY and CDR2 SYGVKD. CDR3 length: 15 amino acids. The CDR3 is CAISESIGGTYGYTF. The CDR3 bases are TGTGCCATCAGTGAGTCGATTGGGGGCACATATGGCTACACCTTC.

The chain links TRBV7-2 to TRBJ2-6; unclear D gene. Deletions cut 1 base from V and 5 bases from J, with 9 bases between. This CDR3 is 15 amino acids long. Germline V lookup: CDR1 SGHTA, CDR2 FQGNSA. CDR3 loop: CASSLDLSRANVLTF. In DNA form, the CDR3 reads TGTGCCAGCAGCTTAGACCTATCGAGGGCCAACGTCCTGACTTTC. Filled out from reference TRBV7-2 and TRBJ2-6, the complete variable domain reads GAGVSQSPSNKVTEKGKDVELRCDPISGHTALYWYRQSLGQGLEFLIYFQGNSAPDKSGLPSDRFSAERTGGSVSTLTIQRTQQEDSAVYLCASSLDLSRANVLTFGAGSRLTVL.

This clone was observed once. This chain connects TRBV30 to TRBJ2-3, with TRBD2 as a possible D gene (5 bases). Trimming left V 4 bases short and J 4 bases short, with 9 bases between. Germline CDR1 GTSNPN, CDR2 SVGIG (reference sequence). The CDR3 contains 12 residues. CDR3 amino acids: CAWKLDPDTQYF. The DNA of the CDR3 is TGTGCCTGGAAACTAGACCCAGATACGCAGTATTTT.

V and J are TRBV7-9 and TRBJ2-3; 8 positions match TRBD2. Germline CDR1 reads SEHNR; CDR2 reads FQNEAQ (reference sequence). With 10 bases clipped from V and 1 base from J, the junction kept 4 bases outside the gene matches. The CDR3 runs 13 residues. CDR3 nucleotide sequence: TGTGCCAACGCGACTAGCGGCACAGATACGCAGTATTTT. Protein product: CANATSGTDTQYF. The variable domain in full, with the rest retrieved from reference TRBV7-9 and TRBJ2-3, is DTGVSQNPRHKITKRGQNVTFRCDPISEHNRLYWYRQTLGQGPEFLTYFQNEAQLEKSRLLSDRFSAERPKGSFSTLEIQRTEQGDSAMYLCANATSGTDTQYFGPGTRLTVL.

This clone turned up a few times. This chain joins TRBV4-3 and TRBJ2-3; weak D call: TRBD1 (6 bases). Germline lookup yields CDR1 LGHNA and CDR2 YSLEER. The CDR3 is 17 residues long. V gave up 4 bases and J gave up 5 bases, with 22 bases separating them. CDR3 coding DNA: TGCGCCAGCAGCCGATCAGAGGTCCTGGGGGCCCAAGATACGCAGTATTTT. Amino acid sequence: CASSRSEVLGAQDTQYF.

The chain employs TRBV24-1 and TRBJ1-4, with 9 positions matching TRBD1. Germline V lookup: CDR1 KGHDR, CDR2 SFDVKD. J lost 8 bases, V lost 3 bases, and 6 bases had no gene match. This CDR3 is built from 15 residues. The CDR3 DNA reads TGTGCCACCAGTGATCTACAGGGGGCAGTGGAAAAACTGTTTTTT. Translating it yields CATSDLQGAVEKLFF.

The chain joins TRBV24-1 to TRBJ2-3, with D unresolved. V lost 4 bases and J 5 bases, leaving 3 bases between the germline ends. The germline gives CDR1 KGHDR, CDR2 SFDVKD. The CDR3 spans 11 residues. In nucleotides, the CDR3 is TGTGCCACCAGTGACGTAGATACGCAGTATTTT. It encodes CATSDVDTQYF.

The J gene is TRBJ1-5, the V gene TRBV30; a possible D gene is TRBD1 (5 bases). This CDR3 has 14 amino acids. Germline V gene sequence: CDR1 GTSNPN, CDR2 SVGIG (reference sequence). The V end lost 2 bases, the J end lost 3 bases, and 11 bases lay between the germline ends. CDR3 sequence: CAWSRRQTNQPQHF. The CDR3 region has the DNA TGTGCCTGGAGTAGGCGACAGACCAATCAGCCCCAGCATTTT.

The chain has TRBV4-3 and TRBJ2-5; 8 bases fit TRBD2. In germline, CDR1 is LGHNA, CDR2 YSLEER. The CDR3 contains 17 residues. The V segment lost 0 bases and the J segment 5 bases; nucleotides outside the gene matches: 11. The CDR3 spells CASSQEAPAGAGETQYF. The CDR3, as DNA: TGCGCCAGCAGCCAAGAAGCCCCAGCGGGGGCCGGGGAGACCCAGTACTTC.

The V and J genes are TRBV9 and TRBJ1-2; TRBD1 matches 7 bases. V shed 1 base and J 2 bases; nucleotides not matched to a gene: 2. The CDR3 is made up of 14 amino acids. The germline V gene encodes CDR1 SGDLS and CDR2 YYNGEE. CDR3 coding DNA: TGTGCCAGCAGCGTACAGGGACAGAACTATGGCTACACCTTC. Residues: CASSVQGQNYGYTF.

The V gene is TRBV7-9, the J gene TRBJ1-5; 7 nucleotides align to TRBD1. CDR1 is SEHNR, CDR2 FQNEAQ, per germline (reference sequence). Trimming cost V 5 bases and J 2 bases; bases outside gene matches: 9. This CDR3 comprises 16 residues. CDR3 nucleotide sequence: TGTGCCAGCAGCCGTACAGGGGATGCGGGCAATCAGCCCCAGCATTTT. It codes for CASSRTGDAGNQPQHF.

The gene calls are TRBV5-1 and TRBJ1-4; 9 bases map to TRBD1. This CDR3 has 15 amino acids. Looked up from germline, CDR1 is SGHRS and CDR2 is YFSETQ. V trimming: 1 base; J trimming: 3 bases; junction bases outside the gene matches: 1. CDR3: CASSLRTGANEKLFF. DNA of the CDR3: TGCGCCAGCAGCTTGAGGACAGGGGCTAATGAAAAACTGTTTTTT.

The chain carries TRBV3-1 (or the pseudogene TRBV3-2) and TRBJ1-1; D not resolved. With 1 base removed from V and 3 bases from J, the gap between germline ends came to 15 bases. CDR3 length: 16 amino acids. Germline V gives CDR1 LGHDT, CDR2 YNNKEL (reference sequence). The chain's CDR3 is CASSQVRRVSDTEAFF. The CDR3 coding sequence is TGTGCCAGCAGCCAAGTCCGCCGGGTTTCGGACACTGAAGCTTTCTTT.

This clone showed up just once. V and J are TRBV6-5 and TRBJ1-1, with a weak D call TRBD1 (5 bases). Trimming stripped 7 bases from V and 5 bases from J, with 17 bases between. The CDR3 is 14 amino acids. CDR1 and CDR2 (germline): MNHEY, SVGAGI. The CDR3 coding sequence is TGTGCCAGCACTCCCCCGGGGGTTAGGACTGAAGCTTTCTTT. This codes for CASTPPGVRTEAFF.

The V call is TRBV6-4, the J call TRBJ2-1; 8 bases align to TRBD2. CDR1 and CDR2 (germline): MRHNA, SNTAGT. V was clipped by 4 bases and J by 5 bases; unmatched bases: 7. CDR3 length equals 15 residues. This CDR3 is CASSVELAGNNEQFF. In nucleotides, the CDR3 is TGTGCCAGCAGTGTCGAGCTAGCGGGTAACAATGAGCAGTTCTTC.

V gene TRBV4-2 combines with J gene TRBJ1-5; a weak D match, TRBD1 (5 bases). The germline V gene encodes CDR1 LGHNA and CDR2 YNFKEQ. The CDR3 runs to 19 residues. The V and J ends lost 1 base and 3 bases respectively, with 22 bases between them. CDR3 nucleotide sequence: TGTGCCAGCAGCCAAGTCGGGGGTGGGTCGGGAGGTGACAATCAGCCCCAGCATTTT. Encoded protein: CASSQVGGGSGGDNQPQHF.